This passage covers 21 T cell receptor beta chains from one sample sequenced in a study of blood T cell repertoires in COVID-19. Assay used: immunoSEQ multiplex PCR; TCRdb lists only in-frame clones, some missing. This repertoire shows 130,000 or so clones, around four fifths found once; its top ten account for around 1.6%. Sequenced sample: peripheral blood. The receptors originated from a human donor in a cohort sampled during active COVID-19.

V is TRBV7-8 and J is TRBJ1-2; D gene uncertain. The germline V gene has CDR1 SGHVS and CDR2 FQNEAQ. The germline V and J ends were trimmed by 5 bases and 12 bases, with 16 bases remaining between them. The CDR3 totals 12 residues. CDR3 DNA: TGTGCCAGCAGCCCAGGACCGGGGAGGCACACCTTC. It codes for CASSPGPGRHTF. The full variable domain, rest sourced from reference TRBV7-8 and TRBJ1-2, is GAGVSQSPRYKVAKRGQDVALRCDPISGHVSLFWYQQALGQGPEFLTYFQNEAQLDKSGLPSDRFFAERPEGSVSTLKIQRTQQEDSAVYLCASSPGPGRHTFGSGTRLTVV.

The V call is TRBV2, the J call TRBJ1-3; D perhaps matches TRBD1 (5 bases). Germline V gene data show CDR1 as SNHLY and CDR2 as FYNNEI. V dropped 7 bases and J dropped 1 base, with 14 bases sitting between them. The CDR3 is made up of 15 amino acids. The CDR3 here is CASTPNRGSGNTIYF. Here the CDR3 DNA reads TGTGCCAGCACTCCGAATCGGGGGTCTGGAAACACCATATATTTT.

The chain carries TRBV30 and TRBJ1-5; D gene unclear. V was pared by 1 base and J by 1 base, with 5 bases between. Germline CDR1 is GTSNPN and CDR2 is SVGIG (reference sequence). This CDR3 is built from 13 residues. CDR3 nucleotides: TGTGCCTGGAGTGAACAGAGCAATCAGCCCCAGCATTTT. Protein: CAWSEQSNQPQHF. Using reference TRBV30 and TRBJ1-5 for the parts outside the CDR3, the full variable domain is SQTIHQWPATLVQPVGSPLSLECTVEGTSNPNLYWYRQAAGRGLQLLFYSVGIGQISSEVPQNLSASRPQDRQFILSSKKLLLSDSGFYLCAWSEQSNQPQHFGDGTRLSIL.

This sequence joins TRBV11-1 and TRBJ2-7; possibly TRBD1 for D (5 bases). Germline values: CDR1 SGHAT, CDR2 FQDESV (reference sequence). The CDR3 consists of 13 residues. The V end was cut by 5 bases, the J end by 3 bases, with 11 bases between. CDR3 nucleotide sequence: TGTGCCAGCAGCCATGACAGACTCTACGAGCAGTACTTC. This sequence encodes CASSHDRLYEQYF.

The rearrangement links TRBV30 to TRBJ2-5; D remains ambiguous. The V and J ends lost 4 bases and 5 bases respectively, with 14 bases between them. This CDR3 spans 13 amino acids. The V gene's germline CDR1 is GTSNPN and CDR2 SVGIG (reference sequence). CDR3 nucleotide sequence: TGTGCCTGGATCCCTAGAGGTGTGGAGACCCAGTACTTC. Amino acids: CAWIPRGVETQYF. Supplemented by reference TRBV30 and TRBJ2-5, the full variable domain reads SQTIHQWPATLVQPVGSPLSLECTVEGTSNPNLYWYRQAAGRGLQLLFYSVGIGQISSEVPQNLSASRPQDRQFILSSKKLLLSDSGFYLCAWIPRGVETQYFGPGTRLLVL.

This chain uses TRBV2 with TRBJ2-3, with 11 bases fitting TRBD2. V lost 5 bases to trimming and J lost 5 bases; unmatched junction nucleotides: 12. The CDR3 contains 17 residues. CDR1 is SNHLY and CDR2 is FYNNEI in the germline V gene. The CDR3 is CASSTPRLAGSVDTQYF. The CDR3 DNA follows: TGTGCCAGCAGTACCCCTCGACTAGCGGGAAGCGTAGATACGCAGTATTTT.

The chain uses TRBV11-2 and TRBJ2-1; the match to TRBD1 covers 10 bases. CDR1 is SGHAT, CDR2 FQNNGV, per germline. This CDR3 comprises 15 residues. Trimming at V came to 6 bases and at J to 6 bases, leaving 8 bases not matched to a gene. CDR3 sequence reads: CASRGQGSSVNEQFF. CDR3 coding DNA: TGTGCCAGCAGGGGACAGGGGTCCTCCGTCAATGAGCAGTTCTTC.

The chain recombines TRBV3-1 (or the pseudogene TRBV3-2) with TRBJ2-4; D remains unclear. Germline CDR1 LGHDT, CDR2 YNNKEL (reference sequence). Trimming pared 5 bases from V and 4 bases from J, leaving 21 bases between. This CDR3 has 17 residues. DNA for the CDR3: TGTGCCAGCAGCTACAAAAGTCCCATTTGCAAAAAAAACATTCAGTACTTC. Its translation is CASSYKSPICKKNIQYF.

This chain connects TRBV10-2 to TRBJ2-1; 8 bases are shared with TRBD1. This CDR3 contains 14 residues. CDR1 and CDR2 (germline): WSHSY, SAAADI. Trimming cost V 10 bases and J 2 bases; bases outside gene matches: 7. CDR3 amino acids: CATLRQGPYNEQFF. The DNA for the CDR3 is TGCGCCACCTTGCGACAGGGGCCCTACAATGAGCAGTTCTTC.

Turning to this clone: Different DNA sequences within this sample yield the same CDR3. This chain links TRBV25-1 with TRBJ2-7, with 7 bases fitting TRBD2. Trimming removed 1 base from V and 4 bases from J; junction bases left unmatched: 4. CDR1 and CDR2 (germline): MGHDK, SYGVNS. This CDR3 region has 14 residues. CDR3 DNA sequence: TGTGCCAGCAGTGAATGGGGGGGATCGTACGAGCAGTACTTC. It translates to CASSEWGGSYEQYF.

This rearrangement joins TRBV7-2 to TRBJ2-7; TRBD1 is a possible D gene (6 bases). The CDR3 runs 15 residues. Trimming shortened V by 1 base and J by 3 bases, and 13 bases separated the two germline ends. The germline gives CDR1 SGHTA, CDR2 FQGNSA. Written as DNA, the CDR3 is TGTGCCAGCAGCTTAGGTACAGGGTCGGTCTACGAGCAGTACTTC. Encoded protein: CASSLGTGSVYEQYF.

V gene TRBV6-5 combines with J gene TRBJ1-1; the D gene is possibly TRBD1 (6 bases). V lost 6 bases, J lost 2 bases, and 19 bases lay in between. This CDR3 comprises 16 residues. Germline-derived CDR1 and CDR2 are MNHEY and SVGAGI. This chain's CDR3 is CASRYTGLLGNTEAFF. In DNA, the CDR3 is TGTGCCAGCAGATACACAGGGTTGCTCGGCAACACTGAAGCTTTCTTT.

The rearrangement uses TRBV28 and TRBJ2-3; 7 bases fit TRBD1. After removal of 8 bases from V and 6 bases from J, the junction contained 5 bases not matched to a gene. Looked up from germline, CDR1 is MDHEN and CDR2 is SYDVKM. This CDR3 region has 12 residues. For the CDR3, the DNA is TGTGCCAGCGAACAGGGGAAGGATACGCAGTATTTT. This encodes CASEQGKDTQYF.

The chain links TRBV29-1 to TRBJ2-1; 11 bases fit TRBD2. The germline CDR1 and CDR2 sequences are SQVTM and ANQGSEA. Trimming cost V 7 bases and J 5 bases; bases outside gene matches: 13. The CDR3 contains 16 residues. For the CDR3, the DNA is TGCAGCGCCAGACTAGCGGGAAGGCCCCCGGACAATGAGCAGTTCTTC. This encodes CSARLAGRPPDNEQFF.

The chain has TRBV7-9 and TRBJ1-4; 7 bases are shared with TRBD1. The CDR3 has 14 amino acids. Germline CDR1 SEHNR, CDR2 FQNEAQ (reference sequence). V lost 6 bases, J lost 2 bases, and 3 bases stayed unmatched. CDR3 region: CASRLGQTNEKLFF. The CDR3 DNA reads TGTGCCAGCAGGCTGGGACAGACTAATGAAAAACTGTTTTTT. Full variable domain (remainder filled in from reference TRBV7-9 and TRBJ1-4): DTGVSQNPRHKITKRGQNVTFRCDPISEHNRLYWYRQTLGQGPEFLTYFQNEAQLEKSRLLSDRFSAERPKGSFSTLEIQRTEQGDSAMYLCASRLGQTNEKLFFGSGTQLSVL.

CDR3 bases: TGTGCCAGCAGCCAAGGGTACACATCCTACGAGCAGTACTTC. Protein product: CASSQGYTSYEQYF. This chain links TRBV3-1 (or the pseudogene TRBV3-2) with TRBJ2-7; D not resolved. The CDR3 spans 14 residues. Germline V gives CDR1 LGHDT, CDR2 YNNKEL (reference sequence). Between the trimmed V and J ends, which lost 1 base and 1 base, there was a span of 8 bases.

The rearrangement joins TRBV3-1 (or the pseudogene TRBV3-2) to TRBJ1-2; no clear D. The CDR3 runs to 13 residues. The germline V gene has CDR1 LGHDT and CDR2 YNNKEL (reference sequence). V was trimmed by 0 bases and J by 8 bases, leaving 10 bases between them. The CDR3 DNA reads TGTGCCAGCAGCCAAGATGTTCCGGGAGGCTACACCTTC. Residues: CASSQDVPGGYTF.

The chain recombines TRBV7-2 with TRBJ2-3, with TRBD2 matching 11 bases. J lost 3 bases, V lost 3 bases, and 11 bases had no gene match. Germline V gene sequence: CDR1 SGHTA, CDR2 FQGNSA. The CDR3 is made up of 18 amino acids. The CDR3 loop reads CASSLEALSGRATDTQYF. For the CDR3, the DNA is TGTGCCAGCAGCTTGGAGGCCCTTAGCGGGAGGGCAACAGATACGCAGTATTTT.

This rearrangement joins TRBV9 to TRBJ2-3; 7 bases align to TRBD2. The V and J ends lost 0 bases and 5 bases, in that order; junction bases with no gene match: 9. The CDR3 is 16 amino acids. Germline V lookup: CDR1 SGDLS, CDR2 YYNGEE. The CDR3 coding sequence is TGTGCCAGCAGCGTAGGGGCTGCGGGAGCAGTAGATACGCAGTATTTT. This sequence encodes CASSVGAAGAVDTQYF.

J is TRBJ2-7 and V is TRBV2, with D possibly TRBD1 on 5 matching bases. Germline values: CDR1 SNHLY, CDR2 FYNNEI. With 2 bases removed from V and 1 base from J, the gap between germline ends came to 9 bases. The CDR3 loop spans 14 amino acids. The CDR3 DNA reads TGTGCCAGCAGTGAATTAGGGGCTTCCTACGAGCAGTACTTC. This encodes CASSELGASYEQYF.

This clone was counted a few times. The gene calls are TRBV7-9 and TRBJ2-3; 9 nucleotides line up with TRBD2. After removal of 2 bases from V and 2 bases from J, the junction contained 2 bases not matched to a gene. The CDR3 extends over 15 amino acids. CDR1 and CDR2 (germline): SEHNR, FQNEAQ (reference sequence). The DNA of the CDR3 is TGTGCCAGCAGCTTAACTAGCGGGCTCACAGATACGCAGTATTTT. Its translation is CASSLTSGLTDTQYF.